The next 26 T cell receptor beta chains were all read from a single sample in a study of blood T cell repertoires in COVID-19. The table came from immunoSEQ multiplex PCR; TCRdb's copy has only in-frame clones and leaves some out. The repertoire holds fewer than 350,000 clones, around 89% seen once, with less than 2% in the top ten. Sequences were obtained from PBMCs or T cells enriched from blood (not recorded which). The receptors shown here come from a woman between 18 and 29 years old with acute COVID-19.

V is TRBV19 and J is TRBJ2-4, with TRBD2 matching 7 bases. This CDR3 is built from 17 residues. The trim removed 5 bases at V and 0 bases at J, leaving 10 bases unmatched. Germline loops: CDR1 LNHDA, CDR2 SQIVND (reference sequence). The CDR3, as DNA: TGTGCCAGTAGTTTGCCGGGACTACTGATAGCCAAAAACATTCAGTACTTC. It is translated as CASSLPGLLIAKNIQYF.

Comment on this clone: The junction and the germline gene differ at one end; a read error may be behind it. V and J are TRBV7-9 and TRBJ2-7; 7 nucleotides align to TRBD1. CDR1 is SEHNR, CDR2 FQNEAQ, per germline (reference sequence). The CDR3 is 14 amino acids. This CDR3 reads CASSLGTVGWEQYF. CDR3 DNA: TGTGCCAGCAGTTTAGGGACAGTAGGTTGGGAGCAGTACTTC.

The chain carries TRBV3-1 (or the pseudogene TRBV3-2) and TRBJ2-1; D is unresolved. CDR1 is LGHDT, CDR2 YNNKEL, per germline (reference sequence). V shed 0 bases and J shed 5 bases, with 11 bases lying between them. The CDR3 has 15 amino acids. The CDR3 region is CASSQEIGSNNEQFF. In nucleotides, the CDR3 is TGTGCCAGCAGCCAAGAGATCGGGTCAAACAATGAGCAGTTCTTC.

A word on this clone: At one end the junction does not follow the germline gene, possibly because of a read error. The chain uses TRBV7-7 and TRBJ2-1; 10 nucleotides line up with TRBD2. Germline CDR1 and CDR2: SSHAT and FNYEAQ (reference sequence). CDR3 size: 17 residues. The CDR3 DNA is TGTGCTAGCAGCTTAGGACTAGCGGCTAGCTCCTACAATGAGCAGTTCTTC. Residues: CASSLGLAASSYNEQFF.

The V call is TRBV5-1, the J call TRBJ2-3; TRBD1 matches at 12 bases. With 0 bases clipped from V and 6 bases from J, the junction kept 5 bases outside the gene matches. CDR1 is SGHRS, CDR2 YFSETQ, per germline. The CDR3 consists of 16 residues. CDR3 loop: CASSLGDRGRTDTQYF. CDR3 nucleotides: TGCGCCAGCAGCTTGGGGGACAGGGGGCGGACTGATACGCAGTATTTT.

This clone was detected a few times. The V call is TRBV6-2 or TRBV6-3, the J call TRBJ1-2, with 7 bases identical to TRBD1. Unmatched junction bases numbered 7, after V lost 5 bases and J lost 4 bases. The V gene's germline CDR1 is MNHEY and CDR2 SVGEGT. The CDR3 is 14 residues long. Here the CDR3 reads CASSQQGILYGYTF. CDR3 DNA sequence: TGTGCCAGCAGTCAACAGGGGATTCTCTATGGCTACACCTTC.

The chain recombines TRBV2 with TRBJ2-1; D ambiguous. This CDR3 spans 13 amino acids. V was trimmed by 6 bases and J by 0 bases, leaving 6 bases between them. Germline values: CDR1 SNHLY, CDR2 FYNNEI. The CDR3 is CASSPGSYNEQFF. The CDR3 bases are TGTGCCAGCAGCCCAGGCTCCTACAATGAGCAGTTCTTC.

J is TRBJ2-1 and V is TRBV2; D unclear. The CDR3 covers 13 residues. Per germline, CDR1 SNHLY and CDR2 FYNNEI. V was shortened by 4 bases and J by 6 bases, with 10 bases between the two germline ends. This CDR3 reads CASSVRALNEQFF. The DNA of the CDR3 is TGTGCCAGCAGTGTCCGAGCTCTCAATGAGCAGTTCTTC. Looking up the rest from reference TRBV2 and TRBJ2-1 gives the full variable domain: EPEVTQTPSHQVTQMGQEVILRCVPISNHLYFYWYRQILGQKVEFLVSFYNNEISEKSEIFDDQFSVERPDGSNFTLKIRSTKLEDSAMYFCASSVRALNEQFFGPGTRLTVL.

The V call is TRBV28, the J call TRBJ2-1, with D possibly matching TRBD1 (5 bases). From germline, CDR1 is MDHEN and CDR2 SYDVKM. This CDR3 has 15 amino acids. Trimming took off 6 bases at V and 6 bases at J, with 18 bases between the two ends. The CDR3 bases are TGTGCCAGCAGCCTCCCTGGCCTTAGGGGCAATGAGCAGTTCTTC. It specifies CASSLPGLRGNEQFF.

Written as DNA, the CDR3 is TGTGCCAGCAGCAACACAGGGTTATGGTCACCCCTCCACTTT. Amino acid sequence: CASSNTGLWSPLHF. The V and J genes are TRBV3-1 (or the pseudogene TRBV3-2) and TRBJ1-6; a weak D match, TRBD1 (6 bases). This CDR3 has 14 amino acids. Germline loops: CDR1 LGHDT, CDR2 YNNKEL (reference sequence). V was shortened by 5 bases and J by 10 bases, with 15 bases between the two germline ends.

The rearrangement links TRBV11-3 to TRBJ2-1; D remains ambiguous. Germline-derived CDR1 and CDR2 are SGHNT and YENEEA. This CDR3 is built from 13 residues. V dropped 2 bases and J dropped 9 bases, with 11 bases sitting between them. The CDR3 nucleotides read TGTGCCAGCAGCTTATCCCCAACTACTGAGCAGTTCTTC. Protein sequence: CASSLSPTTEQFF.

The V and J genes are TRBV5-4 and TRBJ1-2; tentatively, D is TRBD1 (5 bases). CDR1 is SGHNT and CDR2 is YYREEE in the germline V gene (reference sequence). The CDR3 contains 14 residues. V lost 5 bases, J lost 1 base, and 12 bases lay in between. For the CDR3, the DNA is TGTGCCAGCAGGTCCGCCGGGGGTAACTATGGCTACACCTTC. It encodes CASRSAGGNYGYTF.

In DNA form, the CDR3 reads TGTGCCAGCAGCTTGGGGACAGAAAACATTCAGTACTTC. This sequence encodes CASSLGTENIQYF. The chain combines TRBV9 with TRBJ2-4; TRBD1 aligns across 7 bases. This CDR3 has 13 residues. CDR1 and CDR2 from the germline V gene are SGDLS and YYNGEE. V lost 4 bases, J lost 5 bases, and 3 bases stayed unmatched.

The chain employs TRBV6-4 and TRBJ2-7, with TRBD1 matching over 9 bases. From germline, CDR1 is MRHNA and CDR2 SNTAGT. V shed 5 bases, J shed 0 bases, and the junction held 5 bases outside the gene matches. The CDR3 extends over 15 amino acids. As DNA, the CDR3 is TGTGCCAGCAGTCCTGACAGGGGGAGCTCCTACGAGCAGTACTTC. This gives the protein CASSPDRGSSYEQYF.

The chain couples TRBV15 to TRBJ2-5; a possible D gene is TRBD2 (6 bases). The CDR3 covers 14 residues. CDR1 and CDR2 from the germline V gene are LNHNV and YYDKDF (reference sequence). Trimming removed 1 base at V and 7 bases at J, with 13 bases between. The CDR3 bases are TGTGCCACCAGCAGAGCGGGGGAGTTGAGGACCCAGTACTTC. Protein sequence: CATSRAGELRTQYF.

The chain is built from TRBV11-1 and TRBJ1-4, with unresolved D. The ends were cut back, 2 bases at V and 4 bases at J, with 8 bases in the middle. CDR1 is SGHAT and CDR2 is FQDESV in the germline V gene (reference sequence). CDR3 size: 14 residues. CDR3 loop: CASSLFNGNEKLFF. The DNA of the CDR3 is TGTGCCAGCAGCTTATTCAACGGTAATGAAAAACTGTTTTTT. Combining the CDR3 with reference TRBV11-1 and TRBJ1-4 gives the whole variable domain EAEVAQSPRYKITEKSQAVAFWCDPISGHATLYWYRQILGQGPELLVQFQDESVVDDSQLPKDRFSAERLKGVDSTLKIQPAELGDSAMYLCASSLFNGNEKLFFGSGTQLSVL.

This rearrangement joins TRBV7-2 to TRBJ1-4; no definite D call. The CDR3 sequence is 12 residues long. V gave up 4 bases and J gave up 8 bases, with 8 bases separating them. CDR1 is SGHTA, CDR2 FQGNSA, per germline. This CDR3 is CASSSYREKLFF. DNA for the CDR3: TGTGCCAGCAGCTCCTACAGAGAAAAACTGTTTTTT.

The rearrangement uses TRBV19 and TRBJ2-5, with TRBD1 matching 10 bases. The CDR3 covers 14 residues. Germline V gene lookup returns CDR1 LNHDA and CDR2 SQIVND (reference sequence). V lost 9 bases, J lost 5 bases, and 9 bases stayed unmatched. CDR3 in amino acids: CASLDRGRGETQYF. The CDR3 DNA reads as TGTGCCAGCCTAGACAGGGGGCGCGGGGAGACCCAGTACTTC.

V usage is TRBV6-1 and J usage is TRBJ1-2; no firm D call. Trimming pared 1 base from V and 7 bases from J, leaving 7 bases between. Germline V gene sequence: CDR1 MNHNS, CDR2 SASEGT. The CDR3 contains 12 residues. CDR3 sequence: CASSEVRGGYTF. The CDR3, as DNA: TGTGCCAGCAGTGAAGTCCGGGGTGGCTACACCTTC.

The gene calls are TRBV11-2 and TRBJ2-3; D is ambiguous. The CDR3 length is 14 residues. The V and J ends lost 4 bases and 0 bases respectively, with 8 bases between them. Germline values: CDR1 SGHAT, CDR2 FQNNGV. Written as DNA, the CDR3 is TGTGCCAGCAGCTCCACTTATAGCACAGATACGCAGTATTTT. This sequence encodes CASSSTYSTDTQYF.

The chain joins TRBV4-1 to TRBJ2-1, with 8 positions matching TRBD2. This CDR3 contains 13 residues. V lost 4 bases to trimming and J lost 16 bases; unmatched junction nucleotides: 12. CDR1 and CDR2 (germline): MGHRA, YSYEKL. The CDR3 DNA reads TGCGCCAGCAGCCCCCCATTGCAGCGGGAGATATTCTTC. Amino acids: CASSPPLQREIFF.

The rearrangement joins TRBV18 to TRBJ1-2; 9 bases fit TRBD1. Looked up from germline, CDR1 is KGHSH and CDR2 is LQKENI. The CDR3 spans 15 residues. After removal of 2 bases from V and 4 bases from J, the junction contained 5 bases not matched to a gene. Written as DNA, the CDR3 is TGTGCCAGCTCACCAGGACAGGGGCCGGGCTATGGCTACACCTTC. Encoded protein: CASSPGQGPGYGYTF. The variable domain in full, with the rest retrieved from reference TRBV18 and TRBJ1-2, is NAGVMQNPRHLVRRRGQEARLRCSPMKGHSHVYWYRQLPEEGLKFMVYLQKENIIDESGMPKERFSAEFPKEGPSILRIQQVVRGDSAAYFCASSPGQGPGYGYTFGSGTRLTVV.

The chain joins TRBV11-2 to TRBJ2-2, with D possibly TRBD2 on 6 matching bases. This CDR3 is built from 16 residues. V lost 3 bases and J 4 bases, leaving 15 bases between the germline ends. CDR1 and CDR2 from the germline V gene are SGHAT and FQNNGV. The CDR3 DNA sequence: TGTGCCAGCAGCTTTGGATGGGGAGGAAGCACCGGGGAGCTGTTTTTT. Translating it yields CASSFGWGGSTGELFF.

The chain employs TRBV6-1 and TRBJ2-7; TRBD2 matches at 7 bases. CDR1 is MNHNS and CDR2 is SASEGT in the germline V gene. This CDR3 is 16 amino acids long. Unmatched junction bases numbered 12, after V lost 3 bases and J lost 4 bases. CDR3 sequence reads: CASSEVGWASGYEQYF. The DNA of the CDR3 is TGTGCCAGCAGTGAGGTTGGTTGGGCTAGCGGTTACGAGCAGTACTTC.

This clone has just a few counts. The chain uses TRBV9 and TRBJ2-2, with D possibly matching TRBD1 (5 bases). Per the germline V gene, CDR1 is SGDLS and CDR2 is YYNGEE. This CDR3 contains 18 residues. V shed 2 bases and J shed 0 bases, with 17 bases lying between them. The CDR3 loop is CASSVPQTDPSNTGELFF. CDR3 sequence (DNA): TGTGCCAGCAGCGTTCCTCAGACAGATCCCTCGAACACCGGGGAGCTGTTTTTT.

This clone has only one observation. The rearrangement uses TRBV7-6 and TRBJ2-2; 9 nucleotides align to TRBD2. The trim removed 1 base at V and 7 bases at J, leaving 10 bases unmatched. The CDR3 covers 17 residues. Germline CDR1 reads SGHVS; CDR2 reads FNYEAQ. For the CDR3, the DNA is TGTGCCAGCAGCTTAGGGCTTGGAGCGGGAGGAGGCGGGGAGCTGTTTTTT. Residues: CASSLGLGAGGGGELFF.